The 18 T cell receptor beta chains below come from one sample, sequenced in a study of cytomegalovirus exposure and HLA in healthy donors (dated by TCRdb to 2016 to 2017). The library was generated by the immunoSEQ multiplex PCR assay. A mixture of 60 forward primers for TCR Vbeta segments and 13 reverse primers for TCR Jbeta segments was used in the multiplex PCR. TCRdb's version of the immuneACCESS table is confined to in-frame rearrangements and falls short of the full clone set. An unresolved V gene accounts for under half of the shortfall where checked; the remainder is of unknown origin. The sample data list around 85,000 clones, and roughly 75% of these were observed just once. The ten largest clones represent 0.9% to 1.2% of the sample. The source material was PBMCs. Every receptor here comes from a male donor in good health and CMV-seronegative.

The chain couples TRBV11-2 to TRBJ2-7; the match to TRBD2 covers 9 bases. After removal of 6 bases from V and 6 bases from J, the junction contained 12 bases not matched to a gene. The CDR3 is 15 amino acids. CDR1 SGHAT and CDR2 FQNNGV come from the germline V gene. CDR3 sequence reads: CASRNSGGARGEQYF. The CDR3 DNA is TGTGCCAGCAGAAATAGCGGGGGTGCTCGGGGCGAGCAGTACTTC.

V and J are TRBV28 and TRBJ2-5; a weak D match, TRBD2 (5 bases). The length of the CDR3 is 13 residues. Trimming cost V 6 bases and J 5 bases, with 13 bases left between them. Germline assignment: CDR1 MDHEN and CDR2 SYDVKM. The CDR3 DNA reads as TGTGCCAGCAGCGCACGGGGTAGGGAGACCCAGTACTTC. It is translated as CASSARGRETQYF.

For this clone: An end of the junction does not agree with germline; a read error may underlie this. The DNA of the CDR3 is TGTTCCAGCAGCTTAGCTGGGACTAGCGGGGTTTCGGAGACCCAGTACTTC. It yields the protein CSSSLAGTSGVSETQYF. J is TRBJ2-5 and V is TRBV7-9, with 13 positions matching TRBD2. This CDR3 has 17 amino acids. CDR1 is SEHNR, CDR2 FQNEAQ, per germline (reference sequence).

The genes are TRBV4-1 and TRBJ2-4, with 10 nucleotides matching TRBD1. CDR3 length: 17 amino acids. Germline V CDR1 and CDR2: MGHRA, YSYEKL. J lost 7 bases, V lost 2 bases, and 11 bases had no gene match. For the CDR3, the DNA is TGCGCCAGCAGCCAAAGACCCTCGGGGACAGGGGAGAACATTCAGTACTTC. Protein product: CASSQRPSGTGENIQYF.

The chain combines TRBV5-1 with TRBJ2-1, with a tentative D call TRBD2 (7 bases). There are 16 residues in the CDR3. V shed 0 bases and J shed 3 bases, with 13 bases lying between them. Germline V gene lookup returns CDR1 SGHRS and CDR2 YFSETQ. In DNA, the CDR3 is TGCGCCAGCAGCTTGGATCGGGGGGCGGTCTACAATGAGCAGTTCTTC. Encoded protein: CASSLDRGAVYNEQFF.

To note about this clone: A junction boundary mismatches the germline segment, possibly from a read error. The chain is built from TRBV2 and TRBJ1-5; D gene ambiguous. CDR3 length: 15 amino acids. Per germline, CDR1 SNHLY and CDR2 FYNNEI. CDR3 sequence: CASGEGGLVSGPQHF. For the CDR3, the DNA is TGTGCCAGCGGTGAAGGAGGTTTGGTATCTGGGCCCCAGCATTTT.

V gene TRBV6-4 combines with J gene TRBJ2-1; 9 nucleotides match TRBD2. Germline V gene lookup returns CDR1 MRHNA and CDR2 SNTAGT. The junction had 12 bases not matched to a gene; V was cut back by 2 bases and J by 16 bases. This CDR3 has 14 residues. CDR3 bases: TGTGCCAGCAGTGACGAACCCCTGCGGGGGGGCATTTTCTTC. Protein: CASSDEPLRGGIFF.

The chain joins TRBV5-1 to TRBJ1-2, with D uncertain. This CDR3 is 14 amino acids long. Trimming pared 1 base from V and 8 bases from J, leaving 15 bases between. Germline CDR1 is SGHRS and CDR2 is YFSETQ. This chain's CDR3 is CASSLSNTVGGYTF. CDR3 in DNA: TGCGCCAGCAGCTTGAGTAACACCGTGGGCGGCTACACCTTC.

CDR3 sequence (DNA): TGTGCCATCAGTGAGTCGAGGGAATTTAACACTGAAGCTTTCTTT. This codes for CAISESREFNTEAFF. The chain recombines TRBV10-3 with TRBJ1-1, with no clear D. Per the germline V gene, CDR1 is ENHRY and CDR2 is SYGVKD. V was trimmed by 0 bases and J by 2 bases, leaving 10 bases between them. The CDR3 loop spans 15 amino acids.

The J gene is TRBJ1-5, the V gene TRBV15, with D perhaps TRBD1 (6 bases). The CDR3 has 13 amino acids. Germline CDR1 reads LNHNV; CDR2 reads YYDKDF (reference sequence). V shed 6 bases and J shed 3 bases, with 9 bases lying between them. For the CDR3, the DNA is TGTGCCACCAGGGGGGGGCCCAATCAGCCCCAGCATTTT. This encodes CATRGGPNQPQHF.

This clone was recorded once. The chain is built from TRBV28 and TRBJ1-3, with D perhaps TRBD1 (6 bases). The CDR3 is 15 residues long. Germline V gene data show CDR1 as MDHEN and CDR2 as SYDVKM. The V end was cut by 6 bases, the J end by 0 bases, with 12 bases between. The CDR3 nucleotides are TGTGCCAGCAGATCTAGGACAGTCTCTGGAAACACCATATATTTT. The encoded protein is CASRSRTVSGNTIYF.

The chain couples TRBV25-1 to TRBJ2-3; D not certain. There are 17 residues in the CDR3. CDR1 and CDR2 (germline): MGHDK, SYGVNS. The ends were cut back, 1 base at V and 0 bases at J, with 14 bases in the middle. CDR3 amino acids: CASSEWSGSGSTDTQYF. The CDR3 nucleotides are TGTGCCAGCAGTGAATGGTCTGGGTCAGGTAGCACAGATACGCAGTATTTT.

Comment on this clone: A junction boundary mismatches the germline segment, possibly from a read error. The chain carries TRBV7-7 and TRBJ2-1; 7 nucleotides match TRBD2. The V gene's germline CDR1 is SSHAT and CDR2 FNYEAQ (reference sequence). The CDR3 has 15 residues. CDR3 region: CASSRGGRAYNEQFF. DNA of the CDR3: TGTGCTAGCAGCCGGGGTGGGAGGGCCTACAATGAGCAGTTCTTC. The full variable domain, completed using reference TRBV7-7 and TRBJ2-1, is GAGVSQSPRYKVTKRGQDVTLRCDPISSHATLYWYQQALGQGPEFLTYFNYEAQPDKSGLPSDRFSAERPEGSISTLTIQRTEQRDSAMYRCASSRGGRAYNEQFFGPGTRLTVL.

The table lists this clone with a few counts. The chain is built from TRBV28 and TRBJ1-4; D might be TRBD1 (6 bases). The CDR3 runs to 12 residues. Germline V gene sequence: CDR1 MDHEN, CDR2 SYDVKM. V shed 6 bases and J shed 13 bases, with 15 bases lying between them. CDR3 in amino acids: CASRPPGQGLFF. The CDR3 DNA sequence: TGTGCCAGCAGGCCCCCGGGACAAGGACTGTTTTTT.

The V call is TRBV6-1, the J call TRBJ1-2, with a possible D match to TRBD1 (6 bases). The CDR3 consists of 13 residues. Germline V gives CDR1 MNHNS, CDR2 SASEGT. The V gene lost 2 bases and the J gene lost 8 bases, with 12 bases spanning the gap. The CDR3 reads CASSESGGRGYTF. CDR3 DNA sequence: TGTGCCAGCAGTGAAAGTGGGGGCCGGGGCTACACCTTC.

The CDR3: CASSFSSGVSTGELFF. The CDR3 region has the DNA TGTGCCAGCAGCTTTTCCAGCGGGGTGAGCACCGGGGAGCTGTTTTTT. The V call is TRBV5-5, the J call TRBJ2-2; 7 nucleotides line up with TRBD2. The CDR3 length is 16 residues. The germline CDR1 and CDR2 sequences are SGHKS and YYEKEE (reference sequence). V was pared by 2 bases and J by 4 bases, with 8 bases of the junction left unmatched.

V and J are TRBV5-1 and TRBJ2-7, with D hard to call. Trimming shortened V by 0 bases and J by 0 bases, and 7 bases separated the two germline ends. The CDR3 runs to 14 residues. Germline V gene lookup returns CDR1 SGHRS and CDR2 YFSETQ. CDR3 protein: CASSLESRSYEQYF. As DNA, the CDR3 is TGCGCCAGCAGCTTGGAGAGTCGCTCCTACGAGCAGTACTTC.

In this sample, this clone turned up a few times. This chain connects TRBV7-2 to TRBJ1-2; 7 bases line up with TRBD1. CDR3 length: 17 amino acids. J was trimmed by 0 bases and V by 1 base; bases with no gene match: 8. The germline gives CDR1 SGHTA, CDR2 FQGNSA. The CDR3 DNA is TGTGCCAGCAGCTTAGTAGCAGGGGGGCGGACTAACTATGGCTACACCTTC. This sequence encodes CASSLVAGGRTNYGYTF.